The clone carrying this T cell receptor (beta chain) has more than one count but fewer than ten. Its antigen is unknown. The CDR3 end falls 3 residues outside the read, so it is completed with the germline J gene. Data came from immunoSEQ multiplex PCR; TCRdb stores just in-frame clones and leaves some out. This set yields about 1,600 clones and no singletons; the top ten hold approximately 30%. This record comes from a study of T cell clonality in common variable immunodeficiency. Study conclusions and caveats: Common variable immunodeficiency TCR beta sequences reportedly had fewer deletions and N-nucleotide insertions.

The CDR3 is 16 amino acids. Germline values: CDR1 MNHNS, CDR2 SASEGT. With 0 bases removed from V and 3 bases from J, the gap between germline ends came to 12 bases. The rearrangement uses TRBV6-1 and TRBJ1-5; the D is unclear. Sequenced sample: peripheral blood mononuclear cells. The TCR was taken from a human donor with common variable immunodeficiency. The sequenced CDR3 bases are TGTGCCAGCAGTGAAGCGCTAACAGCATTCAATCAGCCC. Its translation: CASSEALTAFNQP. The entire CDR3 is CASSEALTAFNQPQHF.